The rows below give T cell receptor beta chains drawn from one sample of a study of blood T cell repertoires in COVID-19. Repertoires were generated with immunoSEQ multiplex PCR, while TCRdb's copy carries only in-frame clones and drops some. The table shows about 210,000 clones, with around 81% occurring only once. Material: PBMCs or T cells enriched from blood (not recorded which). The receptors originated from a man aged 25 to 40 with acute COVID-19. Each CDR3 is given with its conserved first and last residue. The D gene is left open where the match is weak. A row's size may be missing; if present it is once, few, many or a size class.

D gene: TRBD2; clone size: NA; V gene: TRBV19; J gene: TRBJ2-1; CDR3 DNA: TGTGCCAGTTCAACGCGGGGGGATTACAATGAGCAGTTCTTC; CDR3 protein: CASSTRGDYNEQFF
D gene: NA; clone size: NA; V gene: TRBV24-1; J gene: TRBJ2-1; CDR3 DNA: TGTGCCACCAGTGGGGGGCGAGGTTCCTACAATGAGCAGTTCTTC; CDR3 protein: CATSGGRGSYNEQFF
D gene: NA; clone size: NA; V gene: TRBV10-3; J gene: TRBJ1-4; CDR3 DNA: TGTGCCATCAGTGCTACACCGGGATCAACTAATGAAAAACTGTTTTTT; CDR3 protein: CAISATPGSTNEKLFF
D gene: NA; clone size: NA; V gene: TRBV20-1; J gene: TRBJ2-5; CDR3 DNA: TGCAGTGCTAGGGACTTCGAGACCCAGTACTTC; CDR3 protein: CSARDFETQYF
D gene: NA; clone size: once; V gene: TRBV2; J gene: TRBJ2-2; CDR3 DNA: TGTGCCAGCAGTGTACTACACACCGGGGAGCTGTTTTTT; CDR3 protein: CASSVLHTGELFF
D gene: TRBD1; clone size: NA; V gene: TRBV11-1; J gene: TRBJ2-2; CDR3 DNA: TGTGCCAGCAGCTCCGGGGACAGGGGGCAGGGCGGGGAGCTGTTTTTT; CDR3 protein: CASSSGDRGQGGELFF
D gene: TRBD1; clone size: NA; V gene: TRBV5-6; J gene: TRBJ1-4; CDR3 DNA: TGTGCCAGCAGCTTGCGGAGACAGGGGTACGAAAAACTGTTTTTT; CDR3 protein: CASSLRRQGYEKLFF
D gene: TRBD2; clone size: once; V gene: TRBV9; J gene: TRBJ2-1; CDR3 DNA: TGTGCCAGCAGCGCCGGCCCAGCGGGGGGGGTAAATGAGCAGTTCTTC; CDR3 protein: CASSAGPAGGVNEQFF
D gene: NA; clone size: few; V gene: TRBV5-6; J gene: TRBJ2-7; CDR3 DNA: TGTGCCAGCAGCTCGACAGAGACCTACGAGCAGTACTTC; CDR3 protein: CASSSTETYEQYF
D gene: NA; clone size: NA; V gene: TRBV19; J gene: TRBJ1-2; CDR3 DNA: TGTGCCAGTAGTATCGGGGTTTCTATTGGCTACACCTTC; CDR3 protein: CASSIGVSIGYTF
D gene: TRBD1; clone size: NA; V gene: TRBV30; J gene: TRBJ2-5; CDR3 DNA: TGTGCCTGGAGTAGGGACAGAGGAGACCAGTACTTC; CDR3 protein: CAWSRDRGDQYF
D gene: NA; clone size: NA; V gene: TRBV7-3; J gene: TRBJ2-7; CDR3 DNA: TGTGCCAGCAGCCGTTCCCAGGGAAATGAGCAGTACTTC; CDR3 protein: CASSRSQGNEQYF
D gene: TRBD1; clone size: NA; V gene: TRBV5-4; J gene: TRBJ2-5; CDR3 DNA: TGTGCCAGCAGCTTGGAACAGGGGCGAGAGACCCAGTACTTC; CDR3 protein: CASSLEQGRETQYF
D gene: TRBD1; clone size: NA; V gene: TRBV3-1/TRBV3-2; J gene: TRBJ2-2; CDR3 DNA: TGTGCCAGCAGCAAACAGGGGGTGATCACCGGGGAGCTGTTTTTT; CDR3 protein: CASSKQGVITGELFF
D gene: NA; clone size: NA; V gene: TRBV9; J gene: TRBJ1-2; CDR3 DNA: TGTGCCAGCAGCGTAAGCGGGGACGATGGCTACACCTTC; CDR3 protein: CASSVSGDDGYTF
D gene: NA; clone size: NA; V gene: TRBV7-3; J gene: TRBJ2-5; CDR3 DNA: TGTGCCAGCAGCCGCGGGACGGGGGAGACCCAGTACTTC; CDR3 protein: CASSRGTGETQYF
D gene: NA; clone size: NA; V gene: TRBV25-1; J gene: TRBJ1-2; CDR3 DNA: TGTGCCAGCAGGTCAAACGGGGACTATGGCTACACCTTC; CDR3 protein: CASRSNGDYGYTF
D gene: NA; clone size: NA; V gene: TRBV5-1; J gene: TRBJ1-5; CDR3 DNA: TGCGCCAGCAGCCCAGGTGAGCGCAATCAGCCCCAGCATTTT; CDR3 protein: CASSPGERNQPQHF
D gene: NA; clone size: NA; V gene: TRBV5-6; J gene: TRBJ1-1; CDR3 DNA: TGTGCCAGCAGCTTGTATACCGGAGGCACTGAAGCTTTCTTT; CDR3 protein: CASSLYTGGTEAFF
D gene: NA; clone size: NA; V gene: TRBV6-5; J gene: TRBJ2-2; CDR3 DNA: TGTGCCAGCAGCCTCAGGTTCACCGGGGAGCTGTTTTTT; CDR3 protein: CASSLRFTGELFF
D gene: TRBD1; clone size: NA; V gene: TRBV9; J gene: TRBJ2-1; CDR3 DNA: TGTGCCAGCAGCGTAGCAGGGGGCGGATCCTACAATGAGCAGTTCTTC; CDR3 protein: CASSVAGGGSYNEQFF
D gene: NA; clone size: NA; V gene: TRBV4-2; J gene: TRBJ1-5; CDR3 DNA: TGTGCCAGCAGCTCTGAGGGGCACAGGGCGAGTGGCTACCAGCCCCAGCATTTT; CDR3 protein: CASSSEGHRASGYQPQHF
D gene: NA; clone size: NA; V gene: TRBV6-5; J gene: TRBJ1-1; CDR3 DNA: TGTGCCAGCAGTTACTCTCCGGGGAACACTGAAGCTTTCTTT; CDR3 protein: CASSYSPGNTEAFF
D gene: NA; clone size: NA; V gene: TRBV5-5; J gene: TRBJ1-1; CDR3 DNA: TGTGCCAGCAGCCGGGGCACTGAAGCTTTCTTT; CDR3 protein: CASSRGTEAFF
D gene: TRBD2; clone size: NA; V gene: TRBV18; J gene: TRBJ2-7; CDR3 DNA: TGTGCCAGCTCGTCGGGACTAGCGGGCACCTACGAGCAGTACTTC; CDR3 protein: CASSSGLAGTYEQYF
D gene: TRBD1; clone size: NA; V gene: TRBV30; J gene: TRBJ1-6; CDR3 DNA: TGTGCCTGGACAGGGGGCAGGGATTCACCCCTCCACTTT; CDR3 protein: CAWTGGRDSPLHF
D gene: NA; clone size: few; V gene: TRBV7-2; J gene: TRBJ1-2; CDR3 DNA: TGTGCCAGCAGCGCTGACAGTGTGACTGGCTACACCTTC; CDR3 protein: CASSADSVTGYTF
D gene: TRBD1; clone size: NA; V gene: TRBV19; J gene: TRBJ2-7; CDR3 DNA: TGTGCCAGTCACAGGTCCAACCGGGACAGGGAGCACGAGCAGTACTTC; CDR3 protein: CASHRSNRDREHEQYF
D gene: NA; clone size: NA; V gene: TRBV19; J gene: TRBJ1-5; CDR3 DNA: TGTGCCAGTAGTATAGGACAGGCTGCAAATCAGCCCCAGCATTTT; CDR3 protein: CASSIGQAANQPQHF
D gene: NA; clone size: NA; V gene: TRBV2; J gene: TRBJ1-3; CDR3 DNA: TGTGCCAGCAGGACGCAGCCCACAGCCGGAAACACCATATATTTT; CDR3 protein: CASRTQPTAGNTIYF
D gene: NA; clone size: NA; V gene: TRBV7-9; J gene: TRBJ2-2; CDR3 DNA: TGTGCCAGTATAATACAGGGTGCGGGCACCGGGGAGCTGTTTTTT; CDR3 protein: CASIIQGAGTGELFF